The T cell receptor beta chain under discussion was sequenced for a study of breast tumors, draining lymph nodes, adjacent tissues. Study-wide points: That most tumor T cells come from lymph nodes remained unproven. Findings are consistent with lymph node origin and intratumoral expansion of most tumor T cells. Compared with basal-like, luminal-like tumors shared significantly more repertoire with nontumor tissue.

Breast cancer patients provided tissue from their axillary draining lymph nodes. This clonotype was picked up a small number of times. The target antigen is unknown. TCRdb re-called the multiplex PCR reads through MiXCR, storing one row per CDR3 protein. The sample shows 150,000 to 200,000 distinct CDR3 sequences, roughly a third of them seen only once. Per germline, CDR1 MNHEY and CDR2 SVGEGT. After removal of 10 bases from V and 0 bases from J, the junction contained 6 bases not matched to a gene. This CDR3 is built from 14 residues. Sequencing was performed on axillary lymph node tissue. This sequence was found in a female donor with breast cancer. Some clones in this sample may be carry-over from other donors' samples. This chain links TRBV6-2 or TRBV6-3 with TRBJ1-3; 7 nucleotides line up with TRBD1. The CDR3 region has the DNA TGTGCCACGCGAGACAGGGCCTCTGGAAACACCATATATTTT. Translating it yields CATRDRASGNTIYF.